This passage covers 16 T cell receptor beta chains from one sample sequenced in a study of blood T cell repertoires in COVID-19 (dated by TCRdb to between 2020 and 2021). The library was generated by the immunoSEQ multiplex PCR assay. TCRdb obtained this table from immuneACCESS and retained in-frame rearrangements with V and J assigned. These tables miss some clones; where compared with another copy, unresolved V genes account for less than half of the shortfall, and the remainder is unexplained. Within this sample are roughly 67,000 clones, with around 83% of them counted one time only. Roughly 3.7% of the sample belongs to the ten largest clones. Sequencing input: peripheral blood. These receptors all stem from a man in his forties or fifties with acute or convalescent COVID-19.

V usage is TRBV24-1 and J usage is TRBJ2-1; TRBD1 is a possible D gene (5 bases). V dropped 3 bases and J dropped 5 bases, with 10 bases sitting between them. The CDR3 loop spans 14 amino acids. The V gene's germline CDR1 is KGHDR and CDR2 SFDVKD. This CDR3 is CATSDLDSNNEQFF. The CDR3 DNA is TGTGCCACCAGTGATCTCGACAGTAACAATGAGCAGTTCTTC.

The gene calls are TRBV5-1 and TRBJ2-7; 8 bases agree with TRBD1. Germline loops: CDR1 SGHRS, CDR2 YFSETQ. This CDR3 is 16 amino acids long. J gave up 4 bases and V 4 bases, and 13 bases lay outside the gene matches. The CDR3 DNA sequence: TGCGCCAGCAGCCTTAACTCCGGGACAGGCGCGTACGAGCAGTACTTC. Protein: CASSLNSGTGAYEQYF.

The chain has TRBV10-3 and TRBJ1-2; D not certain. V lost 8 bases, J lost 4 bases, and 14 bases lay in between. Germline CDR1 is ENHRY and CDR2 is SYGVKD. This CDR3 region has 13 residues. This CDR3 is CAIESRTGYGYTF. DNA of the CDR3: TGTGCCATCGAGTCACGCACGGGCTATGGCTACACCTTC.

The gene calls are TRBV14 and TRBJ1-3; D is unclear. Germline V gene sequence: CDR1 SGHDN, CDR2 FVKESK. The CDR3 consists of 13 residues. V was trimmed by 4 bases and J by 8 bases, leaving 12 bases between them. DNA for the CDR3: TGTGCCAGCAGCCTTCTAGATGGGTACACCATATATTTT. Its translation is CASSLLDGYTIYF.

This chain connects TRBV27 to TRBJ2-7, with 8 bases aligning to TRBD2. After removal of 8 bases from V and 2 bases from J, the junction contained 14 bases not matched to a gene. This CDR3 contains 16 residues. Germline CDR1 reads MNHEY; CDR2 reads SMNVEV (reference sequence). CDR3 protein: CASAPSRLARAYEQYF. CDR3 DNA sequence: TGTGCCAGCGCTCCGTCCCGACTAGCGAGGGCCTACGAGCAGTACTTC.

The rearrangement joins TRBV6-1 to TRBJ2-7; TRBD1 is a possible D gene (7 bases). CDR1 and CDR2 from the germline V gene are MNHNS and SASEGT. The CDR3 loop spans 15 amino acids. V dropped 1 base and J dropped 5 bases, with 15 bases sitting between them. The CDR3 here is CASSEGLAGGNEQYF. CDR3 in DNA: TGTGCCAGCAGTGAAGGTTTGGCAGGGGGGAACGAGCAGTACTTC.

This chain connects TRBV11-2 to TRBJ2-7; TRBD1 matches at 7 bases. This CDR3 has 12 amino acids. Germline lookup yields CDR1 SGHAT and CDR2 FQNNGV. V was pared by 5 bases and J by 3 bases, with 1 base of the junction left unmatched. CDR3: CASSRDSYEQYF. The CDR3 DNA reads as TGTGCCAGCAGCCGGGACAGCTACGAGCAGTACTTC.

This rearrangement joins TRBV7-9 to TRBJ1-6, with unresolved D. The CDR3 covers 17 residues. Between the trimmed V and J ends, which lost 3 bases and 8 bases, there was a span of 20 bases. Germline assignment: CDR1 SEHNR and CDR2 FQNEAQ (reference sequence). In DNA, the CDR3 is TGTGCCAGCAGCTTTTTAGCGTTAGGCGGCCCTCATTCACCCCTCCACTTT. The encoded protein is CASSFLALGGPHSPLHF.

The chain joins TRBV24-1 to TRBJ2-3; D possibly corresponds to TRBD1 (6 bases). The CDR3 has 16 residues. The germline gives CDR1 KGHDR, CDR2 SFDVKD. V lost 1 base to trimming and J lost 4 bases, with 14 bases between them. The CDR3 DNA reads as TGTGCCACCAGTGATTTCGCAGGGGCCAGTCCAGATACGCAGTATTTT. Residues: CATSDFAGASPDTQYF.

The rearrangement uses TRBV5-1 and TRBJ2-1; 10 bases are shared with TRBD2. CDR1 and CDR2 (germline): SGHRS, YFSETQ. CDR3 length: 16 amino acids. Trimming removed 4 bases from V and 9 bases from J; junction bases left unmatched: 13. In nucleotides, the CDR3 is TGCGCCAGCAGCCCCTCCTCAGCGGGGGGGATCAGTGAGCAGTTCTTC. Encoded protein: CASSPSSAGGISEQFF.

The gene calls are TRBV14 and TRBJ2-7, with D unresolved. This CDR3 has 13 amino acids. Trimming took off 4 bases at V and 3 bases at J, with 10 bases between the two ends. The V gene's germline CDR1 is SGHDN and CDR2 FVKESK. The CDR3 region has the DNA TGTGCCAGCAGCCCCTTTTCCCTCTACGAGCAGTACTTC. It is translated as CASSPFSLYEQYF.

J is TRBJ2-5 and V is TRBV11-2; D is undetermined. V was clipped by 0 bases and J by 2 bases, with 10 bases between them. This CDR3 is 15 amino acids long. Germline V gene data show CDR1 as SGHAT and CDR2 as FQNNGV. CDR3 loop: CASSLDYDFQETQYF. DNA for the CDR3: TGTGCCAGCAGCTTAGATTATGACTTTCAAGAGACCCAGTACTTC.

This rearrangement joins TRBV24-1 to TRBJ2-2; maybe TRBD1 (6 bases). Trimming took off 10 bases at V and 2 bases at J, with 13 bases between the two ends. The germline V gene has CDR1 KGHDR and CDR2 SFDVKD. The CDR3 extends over 14 amino acids. CDR3 coding DNA: TGTGCCACAAAACAGACAGGAAACACCGGGGAGCTGTTTTTT. Translating gives CATKQTGNTGELFF.

V is TRBV27 and J is TRBJ2-3; 8 nucleotides agree with TRBD2. Trimming cost V 6 bases and J 7 bases; bases outside gene matches: 21. The CDR3 length is 18 residues. CDR1 is MNHEY, CDR2 SMNVEV, per germline (reference sequence). Written as DNA, the CDR3 is TGTGCCAGCAGAAAAGGGACTAGAGGGGAACGCGGATCTAATACGCAGTATTTT. Translation: CASRKGTRGERGSNTQYF.

V gene TRBV19 combines with J gene TRBJ1-1; D remains ambiguous. The CDR3 is 13 amino acids. Germline lookup yields CDR1 LNHDA and CDR2 SQIVND (reference sequence). V shed 5 bases and J shed 7 bases, with 14 bases lying between them. The CDR3 DNA is TGTGCCAGTAGTTGGCGGGAGGGAAGTGAAGCTTTCTTT. Protein product: CASSWREGSEAFF.

V usage is TRBV6-5 and J usage is TRBJ2-5, with TRBD1 as a possible D gene (5 bases). This CDR3 spans 15 amino acids. V lost 6 bases to trimming and J lost 4 bases, with 18 bases between them. Looked up from germline, CDR1 is MNHEY and CDR2 is SVGAGI. In DNA form, the CDR3 reads TGTGCCAGCAGACCCTACCAGGGCCGATTAGAGACCCAGTACTTC. This encodes CASRPYQGRLETQYF.